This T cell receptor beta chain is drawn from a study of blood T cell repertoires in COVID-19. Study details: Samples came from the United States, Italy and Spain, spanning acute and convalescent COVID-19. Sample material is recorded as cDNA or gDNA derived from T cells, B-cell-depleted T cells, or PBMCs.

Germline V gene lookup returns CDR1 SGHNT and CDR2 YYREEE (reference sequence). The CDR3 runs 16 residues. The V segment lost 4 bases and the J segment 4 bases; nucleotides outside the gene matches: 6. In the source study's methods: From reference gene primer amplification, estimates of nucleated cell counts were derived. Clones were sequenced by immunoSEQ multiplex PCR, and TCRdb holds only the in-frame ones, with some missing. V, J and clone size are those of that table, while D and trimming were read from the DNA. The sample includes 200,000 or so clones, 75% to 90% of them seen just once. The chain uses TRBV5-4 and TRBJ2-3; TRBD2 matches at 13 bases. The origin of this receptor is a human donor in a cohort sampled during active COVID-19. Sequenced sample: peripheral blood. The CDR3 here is CASSRGLAGVADTQYF. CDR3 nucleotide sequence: TGTGCCAGCAGCCGAGGACTAGCGGGAGTGGCAGATACGCAGTATTTT.